What follows are 7 T cell receptor beta chains derived from one specimen sequenced in a study of Graves' ophthalmopathy and Graves' hyperthyroidism. The authors amplified TCR beta CDR3 regions from RNA transcripts. RT-PCR was first run with HTBI primers, then multiplex PCR in a second round. TCRdb analysed the multiplex PCR reads with MiXCR anew, one entry per CDR3 protein. The repertoire holds about 15,000 distinct CDR3 sequences, with roughly 50% as singletons. The sequencing sample was made of peripheral blood. These receptor sequences come from a woman in her 30s with Graves' ophthalmopathy.

With regard to this clonotype: This may arise from a read error, as a much more abundant clone is one base away. The J gene is TRBJ2-3, the V gene TRBV24-1; TRBD1 might be the D (6 bases). CDR1 is KGHDR, CDR2 SFDVKD, per germline. V lost 0 bases to trimming and J lost 5 bases, with 11 bases between them. The CDR3 length is 15 residues. In nucleotides, the CDR3 is TGTGCCACCAGTGATTTGGGGGGCGAGGTAGATACGCAGTATTTT. It translates to CATSDLGGEVDTQYF.

The V call is TRBV20-1, the J call TRBJ1-3, with 9 nucleotides matching TRBD1. Germline V gene data show CDR1 as DFQATT and CDR2 as SNEGSKA (reference sequence). V was pared by 1 base and J by 2 bases, with 6 bases of the junction left unmatched. This CDR3 spans 16 amino acids. CDR3 nucleotides: TGCAGTGCTAGAGGAGAGGGGACAGGGCCTGGAAACACCATATATTTT. Amino acids: CSARGEGTGPGNTIYF.

This clonotype was seen once. The V call is TRBV10-1, the J call TRBJ2-3; 9 bases are shared with TRBD2. The CDR3 sequence is 13 residues long. V lost 6 bases to trimming and J lost 9 bases; unmatched junction nucleotides: 7. The V gene's germline CDR1 is WNHNN and CDR2 SYGVQD (reference sequence). CDR3 loop: CASSRSLAGTQYF. CDR3 in DNA: TGCGCCAGCAGCCGGTCCCTAGCGGGGACGCAGTATTTT.

In its sample, this clonotype was seen many times. The chain links TRBV24-1 to TRBJ2-2, with D tentatively TRBD1 or TRBD2 (5 bases each). Trimming removed 1 base at V and 3 bases at J, with 8 bases between. The CDR3 is made up of 15 amino acids. Per germline, CDR1 KGHDR and CDR2 SFDVKD. The CDR3 DNA sequence: TGTGCCACCAGTGATTTAGGGACGGACACCGGGGAGCTGTTTTTT. It codes for CATSDLGTDTGELFF.

The chain joins TRBV10-3 to TRBJ1-1; 10 positions match TRBD1. V gave up 4 bases and J gave up 11 bases; unmatched junction bases: 4. The CDR3 spans 12 residues. Germline assignment: CDR1 ENHRY and CDR2 SYGVKD. CDR3 loop: CAISGPGQGAFF. CDR3 sequence (DNA): TGTGCCATCAGTGGACCGGGACAGGGGGCTTTCTTT.

The chain links TRBV11-3 to TRBJ2-3; D is unresolved. Trimming pared 5 bases from V and 2 bases from J, leaving 11 bases between. In germline, CDR1 is SGHNT, CDR2 YENEEA. CDR3 length equals 14 residues. CDR3 sequence reads: CASSPRPNTDTQYF. Written as DNA, the CDR3 is TGTGCCAGCAGCCCCCGACCCAACACAGATACGCAGTATTTT.

The chain recombines TRBV20-1 with TRBJ2-3; TRBD1 matches 8 bases. This CDR3 has 12 amino acids. Germline V gene sequence: CDR1 DFQATT, CDR2 SNEGSKA (reference sequence). The V segment lost 4 bases and the J segment 5 bases; nucleotides outside the gene matches: 2. This CDR3 reads CSAKQGGDTQYF. The CDR3 coding sequence is TGCAGTGCTAAACAGGGGGGAGATACGCAGTATTTT.